Below are 13 T cell receptor beta chains sequenced from a single sample in a study of shared clonotypes between healthy human individuals. Clones were read by immunoSEQ multiplex PCR, and TCRdb kept only the in-frame ones, dropping some. The sample yields about 2.2 million clones, 80% to 95% seen once. Selected positively for CCR7 and CD45RO-negative, naive CD8 cells excluded terminally differentiated effector memory CD45RA+ cells. Sequenced sample: naive CD8+ T cells from PBMCs. All receptors come from a young man in good health. Some clones in this sample may be carry-over from other donors' samples.

The rearrangement joins TRBV9 to TRBJ2-2; 10 bases fit TRBD2. Trimming removed 0 bases from V and 4 bases from J; junction bases left unmatched: 3. This CDR3 comprises 16 residues. Germline V gene data show CDR1 as SGDLS and CDR2 as YYNGEE. In nucleotides, the CDR3 is TGTGCCAGCAGCGTAGAAGCGGGAGGGAGCACCGGGGAGCTGTTTTTT. It yields the protein CASSVEAGGSTGELFF.

The chain joins TRBV6-5 to TRBJ2-1, with 7 nucleotides matching TRBD2. Germline loops: CDR1 MNHEY, CDR2 SVGAGI. The CDR3 sequence is 15 residues long. J was trimmed by 2 bases and V by 4 bases; bases with no gene match: 5. CDR3 nucleotide sequence: TGTGCCAGCAGTTTAGGCCTAGCGGCCTACAATGAGCAGTTCTTC. Protein product: CASSLGLAAYNEQFF.

This sequence joins TRBV5-4 and TRBJ2-7, with TRBD1 matching over 10 bases. Germline CDR1 reads SGHNT; CDR2 reads YYREEE (reference sequence). Germline trimming cut 4 bases from V and 2 bases from J; bases unmatched to any gene: 6. The CDR3 has 15 residues. For the CDR3, the DNA is TGTGCCAGCAGCGGCCGGGACAGGGGCCCCTACGAGCAGTACTTC. Translated: CASSGRDRGPYEQYF.

The chain is built from TRBV4-3 and TRBJ2-5, with unresolved D. CDR1 is LGHNA, CDR2 YSLEER, per germline. The V end was cut by 0 bases, the J end by 1 base, with 9 bases between. The CDR3 covers 15 residues. Here the CDR3 DNA reads TGCGCCAGCAGCCAAGATCCATGGGCCCAAGAGACCCAGTACTTC. Protein sequence: CASSQDPWAQETQYF.

The chain recombines TRBV10-3 with TRBJ2-7, with 9 positions matching TRBD2. Germline CDR1 is ENHRY and CDR2 is SYGVKD. Losses at the gene ends were 4 bases for V and 7 bases for J; bases not matched to a gene: 8. This CDR3 has 14 amino acids. The CDR3: CAISVASGALEQYF. The DNA for the CDR3 is TGTGCCATCAGTGTGGCTAGCGGGGCCCTGGAGCAGTACTTC.

The DNA of the CDR3 is TGTGCCAGCAGTTCCATAACGACAGGGGCCTCGTATGGCTACACCTTC. Translating it yields CASSSITTGASYGYTF. V and J are TRBV6-5 and TRBJ1-2; 8 nucleotides align to TRBD1. V trimming: 4 bases; J trimming: 5 bases; junction bases outside the gene matches: 12. Germline V gene lookup returns CDR1 MNHEY and CDR2 SVGAGI. This CDR3 spans 16 amino acids.

The CDR3 reads CASSLARGASNEQFF. CDR3 nucleotides: TGTGCCAGCAGTTTGGCCAGGGGGGCTTCCAATGAGCAGTTCTTC. V and J are TRBV28 and TRBJ2-1, with a tentative D call TRBD1 (7 bases). Trimming stripped 3 bases from V and 6 bases from J, with 15 bases between. CDR1 and CDR2 from the germline V gene are MDHEN and SYDVKM. The CDR3 sequence is 15 residues long.

This clone was seen a handful of times. The rearrangement links TRBV4-2 to TRBJ1-3; tentatively, D is TRBD1 (6 bases). The V gene lost 3 bases and the J gene lost 8 bases, with 17 bases spanning the gap. The CDR3 is made up of 15 amino acids. Germline V gene data show CDR1 as LGHNA and CDR2 as YNFKEQ. The CDR3 nucleotides are TGTGCCAGCAGCCACGGGCACAGGGAGATTGACACCATATATTTT. Translated, it gives CASSHGHREIDTIYF.

Concerning this clone itself: Other DNA sequences in the sample encode the same CDR3. The genes are TRBV6-1 and TRBJ2-7; 7 bases agree with TRBD1. Trimming at V came to 3 bases and at J to 0 bases, leaving 2 bases not matched to a gene. The V gene's germline CDR1 is MNHNS and CDR2 SASEGT. CDR3 size: 14 residues. This CDR3 reads CASSDGDSSYEQYF. The CDR3 DNA reads as TGTGCCAGCAGTGACGGGGACAGCTCCTACGAGCAGTACTTC.

The chain combines TRBV27 with TRBJ2-4, with D perhaps matching TRBD2 (6 bases). The V end was cut by 6 bases, the J end by 0 bases, with 21 bases between. This CDR3 is 18 amino acids long. CDR1 MNHEY and CDR2 SMNVEV come from the germline V gene (reference sequence). The CDR3 sequence is CASRSSSRGNLAKNIQYF. The CDR3 DNA reads as TGTGCCAGCAGGTCGTCGAGTCGGGGGAATCTAGCCAAAAACATTCAGTACTTC.

The chain couples TRBV5-6 to TRBJ1-4, with TRBD1 identical over 7 bases. The ends lost 3 bases at V and 8 bases at J; junction bases unmatched: 13. The CDR3 spans 16 residues. Germline loops: CDR1 SGHDT, CDR2 YYEEEE. The CDR3 nucleotides are TGTGCCAGCAGCTGGGTCGGCAGGGGGGAAGGAGAAAAACTGTTTTTT. Residues: CASSWVGRGEGEKLFF.

The J gene is TRBJ2-5, the V gene TRBV11-2; D is perhaps TRBD1 or TRBD2 (5 bases each). This CDR3 has 15 amino acids. V was trimmed by 0 bases and J by 5 bases, leaving 13 bases between them. Per germline, CDR1 SGHAT and CDR2 FQNNGV. This CDR3 is CASSLDRGDGETQYF. The CDR3 DNA reads TGTGCCAGCAGCTTAGATCGTGGGGACGGGGAGACCCAGTACTTC.

This chain links TRBV29-1 with TRBJ1-1, with D tentatively TRBD1 (5 bases). Per germline, CDR1 SQVTM and CDR2 ANQGSEA. CDR3 size: 12 residues. Trimming removed 7 bases at V and 7 bases at J, with 16 bases between. As DNA, the CDR3 is TGCAGCGCCCTTGGGGGTTTTGGTGAAGCTTTCTTT. Amino acids: CSALGGFGEAFF.